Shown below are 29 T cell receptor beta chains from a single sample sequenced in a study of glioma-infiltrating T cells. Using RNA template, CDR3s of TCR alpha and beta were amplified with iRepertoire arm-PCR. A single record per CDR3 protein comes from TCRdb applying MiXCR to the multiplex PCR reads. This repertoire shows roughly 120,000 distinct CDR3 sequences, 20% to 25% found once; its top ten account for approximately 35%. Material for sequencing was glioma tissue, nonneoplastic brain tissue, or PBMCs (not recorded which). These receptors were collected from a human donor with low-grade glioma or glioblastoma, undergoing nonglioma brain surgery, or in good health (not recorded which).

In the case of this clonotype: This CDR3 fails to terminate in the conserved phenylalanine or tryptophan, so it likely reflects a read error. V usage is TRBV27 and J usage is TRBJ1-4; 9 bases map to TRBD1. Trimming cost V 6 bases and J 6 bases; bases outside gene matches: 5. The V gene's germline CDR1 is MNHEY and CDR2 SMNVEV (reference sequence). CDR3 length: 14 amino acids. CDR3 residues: CASRRTGGYEKLFI. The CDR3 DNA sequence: TGTGCCAGCAGGCGAACAGGGGGCTATGAAAAACTGTTTATT.

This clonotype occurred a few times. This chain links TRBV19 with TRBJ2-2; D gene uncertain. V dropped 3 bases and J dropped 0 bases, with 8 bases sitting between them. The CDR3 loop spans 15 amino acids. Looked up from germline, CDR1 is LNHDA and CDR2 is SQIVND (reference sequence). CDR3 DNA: TGTGCCAGTAGTATCAGAACGTCGAACACCGGGGAGCTGTTTTTT. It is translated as CASSIRTSNTGELFF.

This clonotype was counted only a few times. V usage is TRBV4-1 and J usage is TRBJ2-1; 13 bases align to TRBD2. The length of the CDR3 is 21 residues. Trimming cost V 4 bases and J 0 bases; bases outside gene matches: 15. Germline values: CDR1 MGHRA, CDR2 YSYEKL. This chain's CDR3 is CASSPTLYGTSGVSSYNEQFF. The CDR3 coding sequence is TGCGCCAGCAGCCCAACTTTATACGGGACTAGCGGGGTCAGCTCCTACAATGAGCAGTTCTTC.

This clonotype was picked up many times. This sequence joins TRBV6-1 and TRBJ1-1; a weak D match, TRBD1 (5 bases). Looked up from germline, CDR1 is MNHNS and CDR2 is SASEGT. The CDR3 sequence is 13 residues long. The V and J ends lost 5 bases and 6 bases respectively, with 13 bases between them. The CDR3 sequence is CASSFRERAEAFF. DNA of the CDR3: TGTGCCAGCAGTTTCAGGGAAAGGGCTGAAGCTTTCTTT.

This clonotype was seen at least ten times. CDR3 region: CASSLRAGLWETQYF. The CDR3 DNA reads TGTGCCAGCAGCTTGCGGGCCGGTCTATGGGAGACCCAGTACTTC. V usage is TRBV7-2 and J usage is TRBJ2-5, with a possible D match to TRBD2 (5 bases). Germline values: CDR1 SGHTA, CDR2 FQGNSA. V was shortened by 3 bases and J by 5 bases, with 16 bases between the two germline ends. CDR3 size: 15 residues. The full variable domain, with the rest looked up from reference TRBV7-2 and TRBJ2-5, is GAGVSQSPSNKVTEKGKDVELRCDPISGHTALYWYRQSLGQGLEFLIYFQGNSAPDKSGLPSDRFSAERTGGSVSTLTIQRTQQEDSAVYLCASSLRAGLWETQYFGPGTRLLVL.

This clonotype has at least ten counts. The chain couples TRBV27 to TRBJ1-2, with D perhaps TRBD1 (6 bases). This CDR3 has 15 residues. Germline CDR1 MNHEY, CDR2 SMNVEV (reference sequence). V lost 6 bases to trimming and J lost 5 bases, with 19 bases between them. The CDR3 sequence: CASRPAGGRRYGYTF. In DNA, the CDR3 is TGTGCCAGCAGGCCCGCCGGGGGGCGAAGGTATGGCTACACCTTC.

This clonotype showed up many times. CDR3 residues: CASSYSPGPTYEQYF. CDR3 DNA sequence: TGTGCCAGCAGTTACTCACCAGGCCCGACCTACGAGCAGTACTTC. This sequence joins TRBV6-6 and TRBJ2-7; D unclear. The V and J ends lost 0 bases and 2 bases respectively, with 11 bases between them. Germline lookup yields CDR1 MNHNY and CDR2 SVGAGI (reference sequence). This CDR3 comprises 15 residues.

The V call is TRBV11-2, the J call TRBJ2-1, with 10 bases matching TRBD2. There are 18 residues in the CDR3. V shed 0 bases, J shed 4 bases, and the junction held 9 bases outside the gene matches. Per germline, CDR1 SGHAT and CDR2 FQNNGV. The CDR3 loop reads CASSLDAGVAGGYNEQFF. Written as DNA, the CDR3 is TGTGCCAGCAGCTTAGATGCAGGCGTAGCGGGGGGTTACAATGAGCAGTTCTTC.

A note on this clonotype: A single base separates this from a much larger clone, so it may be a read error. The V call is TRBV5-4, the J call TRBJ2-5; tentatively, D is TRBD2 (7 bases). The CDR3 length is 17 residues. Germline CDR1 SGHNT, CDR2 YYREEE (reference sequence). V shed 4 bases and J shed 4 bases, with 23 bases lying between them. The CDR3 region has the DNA TGTGCCAGCAGCCAGGGGAGGGACCGTAGTCTGTTAGAGACCCAGTACTTC. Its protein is CASSQGRDRSLLETQYF.

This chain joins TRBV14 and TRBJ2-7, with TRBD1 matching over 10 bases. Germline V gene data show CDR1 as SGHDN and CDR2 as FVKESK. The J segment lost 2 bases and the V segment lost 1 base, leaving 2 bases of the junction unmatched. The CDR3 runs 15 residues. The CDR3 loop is CASSQVGQGAYEQYF. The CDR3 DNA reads TGTGCCAGCAGCCAAGTAGGACAGGGGGCCTACGAGCAGTACTTC. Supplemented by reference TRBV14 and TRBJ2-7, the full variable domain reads EAGVTQFPSHSVIEKGQTVTLRCDPISGHDNLYWYRRVMGKEIKFLLHFVKESKQDESGMPNNRFLAERTGGTYSTLKVQPAELEDSGVYFCASSQVGQGAYEQYFGPGTRLTVT.

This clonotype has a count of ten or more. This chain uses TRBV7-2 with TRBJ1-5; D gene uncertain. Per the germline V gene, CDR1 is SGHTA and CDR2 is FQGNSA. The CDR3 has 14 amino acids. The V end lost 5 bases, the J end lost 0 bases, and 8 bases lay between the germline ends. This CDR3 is CASSATYSNQPQHF. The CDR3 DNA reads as TGTGCCAGCAGCGCTACTTATAGCAATCAGCCCCAGCATTTT.

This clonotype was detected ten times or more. In DNA, the CDR3 is TGTGCCAGCAGTTACAGGGGGCAAGGTTCGGATGGCTACACCTTC. It is translated as CASSYRGQGSDGYTF. V is TRBV6-6 and J is TRBJ1-2; 7 bases agree with TRBD1. CDR3 length equals 15 residues. CDR1 and CDR2 (germline): MNHNY, SVGAGI (reference sequence). Trimming at V came to 2 bases and at J to 6 bases, leaving 9 bases not matched to a gene.

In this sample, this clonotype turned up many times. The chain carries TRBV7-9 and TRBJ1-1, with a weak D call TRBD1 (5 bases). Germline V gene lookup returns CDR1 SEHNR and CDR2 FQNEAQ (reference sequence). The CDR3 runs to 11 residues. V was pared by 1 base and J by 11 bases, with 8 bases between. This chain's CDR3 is CASSLERGAFF. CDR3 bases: TGTGCCAGCAGCTTAGAGAGGGGTGCTTTCTTT.

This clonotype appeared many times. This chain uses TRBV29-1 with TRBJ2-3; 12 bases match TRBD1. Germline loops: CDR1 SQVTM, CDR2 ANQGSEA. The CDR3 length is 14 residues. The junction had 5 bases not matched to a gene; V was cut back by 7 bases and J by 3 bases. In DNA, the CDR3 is TGCAGCGCCCGGGACAGGGGGCCAACAGATACGCAGTATTTT. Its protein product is CSARDRGPTDTQYF.

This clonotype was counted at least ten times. For the CDR3, the DNA is TGCAGTGCTAGTACAAGCGGGGCTTACAATGAGCAGTTCTTC. Translated: CSASTSGAYNEQFF. The chain recombines TRBV20-1 with TRBJ2-1; 7 positions agree with TRBD2. The V gene end was trimmed by 3 bases and the J gene end by 4 bases; junction bases not matched to a gene: 6. The germline CDR1 and CDR2 sequences are DFQATT and SNEGSKA (reference sequence). The CDR3 runs 14 residues.

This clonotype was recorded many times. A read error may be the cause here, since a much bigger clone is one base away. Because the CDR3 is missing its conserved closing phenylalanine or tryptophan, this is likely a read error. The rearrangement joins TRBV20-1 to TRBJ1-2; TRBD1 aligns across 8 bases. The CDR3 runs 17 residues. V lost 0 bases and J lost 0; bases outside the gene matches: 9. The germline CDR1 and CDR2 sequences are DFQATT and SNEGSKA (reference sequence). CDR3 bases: TGCAGTGCTAGAGATCAAGGGACAGGCAGAGCTAACTATGGCTACACCCTC. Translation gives CSARDQGTGRANYGYTL.

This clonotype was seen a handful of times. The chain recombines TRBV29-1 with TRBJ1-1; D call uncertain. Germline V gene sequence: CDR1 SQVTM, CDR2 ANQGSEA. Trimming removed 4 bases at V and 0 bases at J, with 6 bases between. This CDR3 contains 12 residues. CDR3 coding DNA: TGCAGCGTTGCCAGGATGAACACTGAAGCTTTCTTT. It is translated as CSVARMNTEAFF.

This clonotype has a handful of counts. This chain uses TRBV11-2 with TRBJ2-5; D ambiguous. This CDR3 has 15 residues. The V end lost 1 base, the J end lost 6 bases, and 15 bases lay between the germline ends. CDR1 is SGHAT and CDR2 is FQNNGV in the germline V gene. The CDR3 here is CASSLVPDREKTQYF. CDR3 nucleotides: TGTGCCAGCAGCTTAGTACCCGACCGCGAAAAGACCCAGTACTTC.

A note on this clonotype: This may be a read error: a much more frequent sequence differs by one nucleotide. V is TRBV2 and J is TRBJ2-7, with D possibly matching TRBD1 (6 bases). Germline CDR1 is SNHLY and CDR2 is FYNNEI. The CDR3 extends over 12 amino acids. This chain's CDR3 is CACRGSNYEQYF. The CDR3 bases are TGTGCCTGCAGGGGCTCGAACTACGAGCAGTACTTC.

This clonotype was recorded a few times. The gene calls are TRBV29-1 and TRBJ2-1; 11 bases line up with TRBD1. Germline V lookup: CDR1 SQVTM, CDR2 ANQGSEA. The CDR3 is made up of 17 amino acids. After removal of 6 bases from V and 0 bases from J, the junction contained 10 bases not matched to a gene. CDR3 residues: CSVWQPGTGGSYNEQFF. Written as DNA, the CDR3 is TGCAGCGTGTGGCAACCCGGGACAGGGGGCTCCTACAATGAGCAGTTCTTC.

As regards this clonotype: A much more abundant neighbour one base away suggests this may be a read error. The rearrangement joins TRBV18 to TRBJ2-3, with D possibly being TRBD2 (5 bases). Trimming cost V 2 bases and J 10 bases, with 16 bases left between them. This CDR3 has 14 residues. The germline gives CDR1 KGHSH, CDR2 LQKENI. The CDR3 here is CASSPKAKADSQYF. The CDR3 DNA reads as TGTGCCAGCTCACCAAAGGCCAAAGCGGATTCGCAGTATTTT.

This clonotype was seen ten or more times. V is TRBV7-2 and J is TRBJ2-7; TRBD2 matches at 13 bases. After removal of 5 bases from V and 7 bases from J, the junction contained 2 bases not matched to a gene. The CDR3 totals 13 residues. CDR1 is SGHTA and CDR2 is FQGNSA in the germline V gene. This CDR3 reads CASSRTSGREQYF. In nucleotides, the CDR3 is TGTGCCAGCAGCCGGACTAGCGGGAGAGAGCAGTACTTC.

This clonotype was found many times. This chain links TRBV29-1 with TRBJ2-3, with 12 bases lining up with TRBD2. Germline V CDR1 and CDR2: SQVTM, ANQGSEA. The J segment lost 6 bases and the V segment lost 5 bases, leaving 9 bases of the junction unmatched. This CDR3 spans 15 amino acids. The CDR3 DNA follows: TGCAGCGTTCGGTTTCGACTAGCGGGAGAGGATACGCAGTATTTT. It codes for CSVRFRLAGEDTQYF.

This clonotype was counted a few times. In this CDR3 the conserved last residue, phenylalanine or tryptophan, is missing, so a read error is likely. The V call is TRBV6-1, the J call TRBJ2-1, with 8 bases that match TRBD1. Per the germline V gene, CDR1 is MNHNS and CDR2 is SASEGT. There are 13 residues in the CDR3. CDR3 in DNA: TGTTCCAGCGCAGGGGGCCAGATGAATGAGCAGTTCTTG. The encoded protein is CSSAGGQMNEQFL.

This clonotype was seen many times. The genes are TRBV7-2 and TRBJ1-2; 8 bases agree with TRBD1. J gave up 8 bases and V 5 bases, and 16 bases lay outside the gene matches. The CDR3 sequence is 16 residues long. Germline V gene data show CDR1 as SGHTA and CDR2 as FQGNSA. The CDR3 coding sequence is TGTGCCAGCAGCCGAGGAGCGTCCGGGACAGGAAGAGGCTACACCTTC. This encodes CASSRGASGTGRGYTF.

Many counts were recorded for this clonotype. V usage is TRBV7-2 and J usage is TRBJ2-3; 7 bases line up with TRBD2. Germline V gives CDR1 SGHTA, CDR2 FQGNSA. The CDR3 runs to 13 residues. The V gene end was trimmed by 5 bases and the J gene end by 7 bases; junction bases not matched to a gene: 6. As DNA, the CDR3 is TGTGCCAGCAGCGCATCTAGCGGCAATACGCAGTATTTT. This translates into CASSASSGNTQYF.

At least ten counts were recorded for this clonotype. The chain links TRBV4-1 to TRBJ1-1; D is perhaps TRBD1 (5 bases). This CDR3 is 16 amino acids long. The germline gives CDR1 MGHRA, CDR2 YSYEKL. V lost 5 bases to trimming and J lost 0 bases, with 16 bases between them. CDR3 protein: CASSTRPPGMNTEAFF. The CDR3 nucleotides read TGCGCCAGCAGCACTCGTCCCCCAGGGATGAACACTGAAGCTTTCTTT.

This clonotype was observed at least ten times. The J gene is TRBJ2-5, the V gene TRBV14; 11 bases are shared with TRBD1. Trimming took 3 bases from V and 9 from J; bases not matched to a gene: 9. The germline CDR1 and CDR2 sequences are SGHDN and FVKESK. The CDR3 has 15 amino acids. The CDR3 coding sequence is TGTGCCAGCAGCCATCGGACAGGGGGCAGGATGGCCCAGTACTTC. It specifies CASSHRTGGRMAQYF.

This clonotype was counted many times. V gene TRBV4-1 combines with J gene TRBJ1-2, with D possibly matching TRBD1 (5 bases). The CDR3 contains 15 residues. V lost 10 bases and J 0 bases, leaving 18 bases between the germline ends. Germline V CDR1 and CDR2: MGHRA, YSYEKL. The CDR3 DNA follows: TGCGCCACCAAGCCGGGGGTTTCAGCTAACTATGGCTACACCTTC. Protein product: CATKPGVSANYGYTF.